One sample yielded the 26 T cell receptor beta chains listed below, sequenced in a study of tumor-infiltrating lymphocytes in primary liver carcinoma. Unsorted whole blood supplied the RNA, and germline DNA was extracted too. A constant-region primer primed TCR beta cDNA synthesis from about 530 ng of total RNA. ARM-PCR was slightly modified, and three nested multiplex PCR rounds with it gave rise to the TCR beta libraries. For 10 cycles apiece, the opening two PCR rounds ran with TRBV1-TRBV30 forward primers and a C-beta reverse primer. TCRdb re-called the multiplex PCR reads through MiXCR, storing one row per CDR3 protein. The sample holds some 180,000 distinct CDR3 sequences, less than 65% seen once. Material for sequencing was peripheral blood. The source is a man between 35 and 55 years old with primary liver carcinoma and hepatitis B virus infection.

Regarding this clonotype: This CDR3 is missing its conserved last phenylalanine or tryptophan, likely due to a read error. The V gene is TRBV10-3, the J gene TRBJ1-5, with 7 bases that match TRBD1. The CDR3 is made up of 15 amino acids. The V gene end was trimmed by 4 bases and the J gene end by 5 bases; junction bases not matched to a gene: 8. Germline CDR1 ENHRY, CDR2 SYGVKD. CDR3 region: CAISGSEGADQPQHS. The CDR3 DNA reads as TGTGCCATCAGTGGGTCGGAGGGGGCAGATCAGCCCCAGCATTCT.

About this clonotype itself: With a much larger clone just one base away, this may be a read error. This chain connects TRBV6-5 to TRBJ2-7; 11 nucleotides match TRBD2. The CDR3 runs to 15 residues. Germline V gene sequence: CDR1 MNHEY, CDR2 SVGAGI. The V and J ends lost 6 bases and 2 bases, in that order; junction bases with no gene match: 6. The CDR3 spells CASSKISGRAYEQYF. The CDR3 nucleotides read TGTGCCAGCAGCAAAATTAGCGGGAGGGCCTACGAGCAGTACTTC.

This clonotype was recorded many times. This chain connects TRBV11-1 to TRBJ2-5; TRBD2 aligns across 7 bases. Germline loops: CDR1 SGHAT, CDR2 FQDESV (reference sequence). Losses at the gene ends were 5 bases for V and 5 bases for J; bases not matched to a gene: 8. The CDR3 is made up of 14 amino acids. The CDR3 loop is CASSPGLPGETQYF. The CDR3 bases are TGTGCCAGCAGCCCGGGACTACCGGGGGAGACCCAGTACTTC.

This clonotype was seen just once. The J gene is TRBJ2-4, the V gene TRBV6-5; 10 bases match TRBD1. The CDR3 runs to 13 residues. V lost 6 bases to trimming and J lost 9 bases; unmatched junction nucleotides: 5. Per the germline V gene, CDR1 is MNHEY and CDR2 is SVGAGI. In DNA form, the CDR3 reads TGTGCCAGCAGCCCCCGGACAGGGGGCATTCAGTACTTC. It specifies CASSPRTGGIQYF.

About this clonotype itself: A read error is possible here, since a much larger clone lies one base away. This chain joins TRBV28 and TRBJ2-3, with 14 bases matching TRBD2. Per the germline V gene, CDR1 is MDHEN and CDR2 is SYDVKM. This CDR3 spans 17 amino acids. The CDR3 reads CASSRGLAGVTTDTHYF. In DNA, the CDR3 is TGTGCCAGCAGTAGGGGACTAGCGGGAGTAACCACAGATACGCATTATTTT.

This clonotype was detected ten times or more. The chain links TRBV11-1 to TRBJ2-3; 8 bases are a match to TRBD2. This CDR3 comprises 16 residues. The V segment lost 3 bases and the J segment 4 bases; nucleotides outside the gene matches: 9. Germline values: CDR1 SGHAT, CDR2 FQDESV (reference sequence). The CDR3 DNA reads TGTGCCAGCAGCTTTAGAGAAGCGGGAGACGCAGATACGCAGTATTTT. Translated, it gives CASSFREAGDADTQYF.

J is TRBJ2-3 and V is TRBV11-2, with 7 bases identical to TRBD2. With V trimmed by 5 bases and J by 2 bases, 4 bases remained unmatched. Germline CDR1 SGHAT, CDR2 FQNNGV. This CDR3 contains 14 residues. The CDR3 is CASSTSGITDTQYF. In DNA form, the CDR3 reads TGTGCCAGCAGCACAAGCGGGATCACAGATACGCAGTATTTT.

This clonotype was picked up many times. The CDR3 bases are TGTGCCAGCAGCTTAGGGGGACTAGGGGCCGCAGAGACCCAGTACTTC. Its protein product is CASSLGGLGAAETQYF. J is TRBJ2-5 and V is TRBV11-2; 8 nucleotides agree with TRBD2. The CDR3 totals 16 residues. V shed 1 base, J shed 4 bases, and the junction held 8 bases outside the gene matches. The germline V gene encodes CDR1 SGHAT and CDR2 FQNNGV.

V gene TRBV5-1 combines with J gene TRBJ2-7; no firm D call. V was trimmed by 0 bases and J by 5 bases, leaving 6 bases between them. Looked up from germline, CDR1 is SGHRS and CDR2 is YFSETQ. This CDR3 is built from 12 residues. CDR3 amino acids: CASSLDAHEQYF. CDR3 DNA sequence: TGCGCCAGCAGCTTGGATGCCCACGAGCAGTACTTC.

The rearrangement links TRBV7-9 to TRBJ2-5; 7 bases line up with TRBD2. Germline CDR1 SEHNR, CDR2 FQNEAQ (reference sequence). The CDR3 consists of 15 residues. Trimming removed 5 bases from V and 4 bases from J; junction bases left unmatched: 10. The CDR3 loop is CASSRWREGGETQYF. CDR3 DNA sequence: TGTGCCAGCAGCCGTTGGAGGGAGGGTGGAGAGACCCAGTACTTC. The whole variable domain, filled in from reference TRBV7-9 and TRBJ2-5, reads DTGVSQNPRHKITKRGQNVTFRCDPISEHNRLYWYRQTLGQGPEFLTYFQNEAQLEKSRLLSDRFSAERPKGSFSTLEIQRTEQGDSAMYLCASSRWREGGETQYFGPGTRLLVL.

On this clonotype itself: Since a much larger clone is just one base distant, this may be a read error. This chain uses TRBV11-2 with TRBJ2-1, with D possibly being TRBD1 (5 bases). Germline V gene lookup returns CDR1 SGHAT and CDR2 FQNNGV. The CDR3 runs 16 residues. The CDR3 bases are TGTGCCAGCAGCTTAGCAGGGTACGAGGCCTACAATGAGCTGTTCTTC. Translation gives CASSLAGYEAYNELFF.

On this clonotype: A junction boundary mismatches the germline segment, possibly from a read error. The rearrangement uses TRBV11-2 and TRBJ2-1; D is unresolved. Per the germline V gene, CDR1 is SGHAT and CDR2 is FQNNGV. The CDR3 consists of 14 residues. The CDR3 region is CASSWYGRNNEQIF. The DNA of the CDR3 is TGTGCCAGCAGCTGGTATGGACGGAACAATGAGCAGATCTTC.

Only one count was recorded for this clonotype. One end of the junction is discordant with germline, which a read error may explain. The chain recombines TRBV11-2 with TRBJ2-7, with D unresolved. Germline V gene data show CDR1 as SGHAT and CDR2 as FQNNGV. The CDR3 extends over 13 amino acids. CDR3 amino acids: CASSLDPRSEQYF. CDR3 DNA: TGTGCCAGTAGCTTAGATCCACGGAGCGAGCAGTACTTC.

With respect to this clonotype: A much larger clone sits a single nucleotide away, making a read error possible. V is TRBV11-2 and J is TRBJ1-5; D gene ambiguous. Per the germline V gene, CDR1 is SGHAT and CDR2 is FQNNGV. The CDR3 is 14 residues long. The CDR3: CDSSLLNSDQPQHF. CDR3 DNA: TGTGACAGCAGCTTACTCAATAGCGATCAGCCCCAGCATTTT.

This rearrangement joins TRBV11-2 to TRBJ1-2; TRBD1 matches at 8 bases. Germline CDR1 SGHAT, CDR2 FQNNGV. There are 13 residues in the CDR3. The junction had 6 bases not matched to a gene; V was cut back by 0 bases and J by 12 bases. This CDR3 is CASSLDRGPDHTF. DNA for the CDR3: TGTGCCAGCAGCTTAGACAGGGGGCCTGACCACACCTTC.

V and J are TRBV5-4 and TRBJ2-1, with D uncertain. The ends were cut back, 0 bases at V and 10 bases at J, with 14 bases in the middle. Germline V gene lookup returns CDR1 SGHNT and CDR2 YYREEE (reference sequence). The CDR3 runs to 14 residues. The CDR3 here is CASSLVGVGSEQFF. The CDR3 DNA reads as TGTGCCAGCAGCTTGGTGGGCGTCGGATCGGAGCAGTTCTTC.

A note on this clonotype: At one boundary the junction diverges from the germline segment, which might be a read error. For the CDR3, the DNA is TGTGCCATCGCCGAGGGGACGTCTGGGGCCAACGTCCTGGCTTTC. Its protein is CAIAEGTSGANVLAF. This rearrangement joins TRBV10-3 to TRBJ2-6, with D perhaps assigned TRBD1 or TRBD2 (5 bases each). The germline gives CDR1 ENHRY, CDR2 SYGVKD. The CDR3 totals 15 residues.

This clonotype was observed a few times. The chain carries TRBV10-3 and TRBJ2-3; 15 bases agree with TRBD2. CDR3 length equals 16 residues. V was pared by 0 bases and J by 10 bases, with 5 bases of the junction left unmatched. Germline assignment: CDR1 ENHRY and CDR2 SYGVKD. CDR3 nucleotide sequence: TGTGCCATCAGTGAGTCGACGGGACTAGCGGGAGGACCGCAGTATTTT. It is translated as CAISESTGLAGGPQYF.

Comments on this clonotype: This may stem from a read error, because a much larger clone lies one nucleotide away. This rearrangement joins TRBV4-1 to TRBJ2-2; a weak D match, TRBD2 (6 bases). Germline CDR1 reads MGHRA; CDR2 reads YSYEKL. The CDR3 has 15 amino acids. Trimming left V 8 bases short and J 6 bases short, with 19 bases between. The CDR3 nucleotides read TGCGCCAGCTGCTCCCGAGGGGAGGCTGCCGGGGAGCTGTTTTTT. Translation gives CASCSRGEAAGELFF.

This clonotype was counted a few times. This sequence joins TRBV6-5 and TRBJ2-3, with D perhaps TRBD1 (6 bases). The CDR3 loop spans 14 amino acids. V lost 5 bases to trimming and J lost 4 bases, with 13 bases between them. Germline loops: CDR1 MNHEY, CDR2 SVGAGI. CDR3 nucleotides: TGTGCCAGCAGTATTGGCACAGGGCCAGATACGCAGTATTTT. This translates into CASSIGTGPDTQYF.

A note on this clonotype: Relative to the germline gene, one junction end is altered; a read error may explain this. This rearrangement joins TRBV5-1 to TRBJ1-1; D call uncertain. Germline CDR1 and CDR2: SGHRS and YFSETQ. The CDR3 has 13 residues. The CDR3 bases are TGCGCCAGCAGCTTGTACAGCAACAATGAAGCTTTCTTT. Amino acid sequence: CASSLYSNNEAFF.

In the case of this clonotype: Mismatch with germline at one junction end may stem from a read error. The V gene is TRBV6-5, the J gene TRBJ2-7; TRBD1 agrees at 7 bases. Per germline, CDR1 MNHEY and CDR2 SVGAGI. The CDR3 is 15 amino acids. The CDR3 loop reads CTSSYSRDSPYEQYF. CDR3 in DNA: TGTACCAGCAGTTACTCTAGGGACAGCCCCTACGAGCAGTACTTC.

This clonotype was observed many times. This chain links TRBV11-2 with TRBJ2-2; D remains unclear. The CDR3 loop spans 13 amino acids. Germline V gene sequence: CDR1 SGHAT, CDR2 FQNNGV. Trimming stripped 1 base from V and 3 bases from J, with 3 bases between. The DNA of the CDR3 is TGTGCCAGCAGCTTAGGGTACACCGGGGAGCTGTTTTTT. Residues: CASSLGYTGELFF. The whole variable domain, remainder taken from reference TRBV11-2 and TRBJ2-2, is EAGVAQSPRYKIIEKRQSVAFWCNPISGHATLYWYQQILGQGPKLLIQFQNNGVVDDSQLPKDRFSAERLKGVDSTLKIQPAKLEDSAVYLCASSLGYTGELFFGEGSRLTVL.

This clonotype was recorded a few times. The junction does not match germline at one end; this may be a read error. The chain carries TRBV4-1 and TRBJ2-6, with D possibly matching TRBD1 (5 bases). The CDR3 length is 17 residues. The germline gives CDR1 MGHRA, CDR2 YSYEKL. In DNA, the CDR3 is TGCACCAGCAGCCAGCTACAAGAGGCTACTGGGGCCAACATCCTGACTTTC. Translation gives CTSSQLQEATGANILTF.

V gene TRBV6-5 combines with J gene TRBJ2-1; TRBD1 agrees at 12 bases. In germline, CDR1 is MNHEY, CDR2 SVGAGI. The CDR3 is made up of 14 amino acids. Trimming took 4 bases from V and 7 from J; bases not matched to a gene: 2. The CDR3 DNA reads as TGTGCCAGCAGTTGGGGACAGGGGGCAAATGAGCAGTTCTTC. Translated: CASSWGQGANEQFF.

The V and J genes are TRBV7-8 and TRBJ1-5; 7 nucleotides align to TRBD1. This CDR3 is built from 13 residues. The V segment lost 3 bases and the J segment 7 bases; nucleotides outside the gene matches: 3. CDR1 SGHVS and CDR2 FQNEAQ come from the germline V gene. The CDR3 here is CASSFDRDQPQHF. The CDR3 DNA is TGTGCCAGCAGCTTCGACAGGGACCAGCCCCAGCATTTT.